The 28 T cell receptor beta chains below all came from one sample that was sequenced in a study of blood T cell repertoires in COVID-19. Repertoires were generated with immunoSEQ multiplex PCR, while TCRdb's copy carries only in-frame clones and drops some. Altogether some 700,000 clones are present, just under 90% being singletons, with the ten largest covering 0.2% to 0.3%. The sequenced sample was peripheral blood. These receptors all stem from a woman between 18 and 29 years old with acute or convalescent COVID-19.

The CDR3 spells CAWSPGTADQPQHF. The CDR3 nucleotides read TGTGCCTGGAGCCCCGGGACAGCCGATCAGCCCCAGCATTTT. V and J are TRBV30 and TRBJ1-5; 7 bases fit TRBD1. This CDR3 has 14 residues. CDR1 is GTSNPN, CDR2 SVGIG, per germline (reference sequence). V shed 3 bases and J 5 bases; nucleotides not matched to a gene: 7.

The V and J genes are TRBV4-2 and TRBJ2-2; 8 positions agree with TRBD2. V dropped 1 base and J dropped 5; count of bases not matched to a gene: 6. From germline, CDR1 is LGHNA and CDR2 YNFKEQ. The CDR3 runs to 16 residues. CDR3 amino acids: CASSQGPGGDTGELFF. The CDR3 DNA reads TGTGCCAGCAGCCAAGGTCCCGGGGGGGATACCGGGGAGCTGTTTTTT.

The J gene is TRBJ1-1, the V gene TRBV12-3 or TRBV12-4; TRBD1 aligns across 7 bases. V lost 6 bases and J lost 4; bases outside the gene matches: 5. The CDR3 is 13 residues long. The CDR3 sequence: CASSQTGLTEAFF. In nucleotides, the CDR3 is TGTGCCAGCAGCCAGACAGGGCTCACTGAAGCTTTCTTT.

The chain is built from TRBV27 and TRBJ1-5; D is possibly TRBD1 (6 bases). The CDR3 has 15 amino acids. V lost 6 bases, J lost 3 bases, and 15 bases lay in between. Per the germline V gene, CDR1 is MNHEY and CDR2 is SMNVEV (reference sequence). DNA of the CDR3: TGTGCCAGCAGCCGAAAGACAGGCGCCAATCAGCCCCAGCATTTT. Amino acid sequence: CASSRKTGANQPQHF.

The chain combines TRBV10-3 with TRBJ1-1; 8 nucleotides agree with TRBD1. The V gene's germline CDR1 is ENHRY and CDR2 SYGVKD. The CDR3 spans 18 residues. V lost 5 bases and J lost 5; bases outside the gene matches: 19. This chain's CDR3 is CAISLNAIQTGVETEAFF. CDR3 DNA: TGTGCCATCAGTCTAAACGCCATACAGACAGGGGTCGAGACTGAAGCTTTCTTT.

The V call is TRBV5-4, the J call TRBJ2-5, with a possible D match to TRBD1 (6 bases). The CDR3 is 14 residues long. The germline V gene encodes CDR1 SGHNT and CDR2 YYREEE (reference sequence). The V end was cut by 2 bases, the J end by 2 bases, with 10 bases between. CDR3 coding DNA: TGTGCCAGCAGCTTCCGGGACATTCAAGAGACCCAGTACTTC. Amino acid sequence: CASSFRDIQETQYF.

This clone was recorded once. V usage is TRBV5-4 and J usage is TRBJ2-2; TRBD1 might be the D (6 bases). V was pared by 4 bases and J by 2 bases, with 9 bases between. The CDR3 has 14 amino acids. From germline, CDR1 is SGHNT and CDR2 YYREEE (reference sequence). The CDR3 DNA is TGTGCCAGCAGCGTCGGGACAAACACCGGGGAGCTGTTTTTT. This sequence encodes CASSVGTNTGELFF.

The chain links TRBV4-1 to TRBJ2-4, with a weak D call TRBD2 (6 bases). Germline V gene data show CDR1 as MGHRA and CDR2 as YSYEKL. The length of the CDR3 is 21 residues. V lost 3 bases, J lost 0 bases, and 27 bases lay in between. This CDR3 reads CASSQLDPGLRGVVAKNIQYF. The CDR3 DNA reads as TGCGCCAGCAGCCAGCTTGACCCGGGACTGCGAGGTGTGGTAGCCAAAAACATTCAGTACTTC.

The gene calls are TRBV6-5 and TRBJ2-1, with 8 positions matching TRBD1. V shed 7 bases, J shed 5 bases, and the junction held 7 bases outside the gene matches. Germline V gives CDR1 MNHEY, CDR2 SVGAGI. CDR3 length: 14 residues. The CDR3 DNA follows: TGTGCCAGCACATTCACAGGGGGACACAATGAGCAGTTCTTC. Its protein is CASTFTGGHNEQFF.

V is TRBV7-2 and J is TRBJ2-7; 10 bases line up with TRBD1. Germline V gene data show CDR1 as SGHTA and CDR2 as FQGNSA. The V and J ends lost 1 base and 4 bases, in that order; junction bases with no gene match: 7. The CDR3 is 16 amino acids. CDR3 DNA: TGTGCCAGCAGCTTAGAAGGGACAGGGGTGCGGTACGAGCAGTACTTC. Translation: CASSLEGTGVRYEQYF.

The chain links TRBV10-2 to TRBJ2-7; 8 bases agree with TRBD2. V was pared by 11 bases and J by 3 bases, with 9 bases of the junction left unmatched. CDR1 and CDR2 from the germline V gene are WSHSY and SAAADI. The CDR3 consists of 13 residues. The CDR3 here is CAATGGTIYEQYF. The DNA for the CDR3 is TGCGCCGCCACGGGGGGGACTATCTACGAGCAGTACTTC.

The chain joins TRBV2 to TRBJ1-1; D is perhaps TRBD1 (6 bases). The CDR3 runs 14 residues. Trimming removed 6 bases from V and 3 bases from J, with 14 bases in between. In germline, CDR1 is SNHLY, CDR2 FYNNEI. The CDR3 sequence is CASSAQGGHTEAFF. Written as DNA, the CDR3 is TGTGCCAGCAGCGCACAAGGGGGTCACACTGAAGCTTTCTTT.

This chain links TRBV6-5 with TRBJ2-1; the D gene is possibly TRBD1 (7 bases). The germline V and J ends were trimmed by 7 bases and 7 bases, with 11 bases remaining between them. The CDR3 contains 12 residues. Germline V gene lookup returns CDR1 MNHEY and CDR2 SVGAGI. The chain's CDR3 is CASKTGRNEQFF. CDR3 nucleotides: TGTGCCAGCAAGACAGGGAGGAATGAGCAGTTCTTC.

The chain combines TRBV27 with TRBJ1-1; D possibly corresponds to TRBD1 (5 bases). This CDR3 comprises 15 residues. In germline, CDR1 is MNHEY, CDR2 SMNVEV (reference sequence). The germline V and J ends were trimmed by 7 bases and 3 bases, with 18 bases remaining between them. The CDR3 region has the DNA TGTGCCAGCAAAGGGCCGAGACAGAGTCACACTGAAGCTTTCTTT. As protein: CASKGPRQSHTEAFF.

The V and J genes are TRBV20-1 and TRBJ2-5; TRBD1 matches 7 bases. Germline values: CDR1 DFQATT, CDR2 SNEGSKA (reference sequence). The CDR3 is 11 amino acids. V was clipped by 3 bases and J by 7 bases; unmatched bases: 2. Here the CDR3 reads CSASPGGTQYF. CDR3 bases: TGCAGTGCTAGCCCAGGGGGGACCCAGTACTTC.

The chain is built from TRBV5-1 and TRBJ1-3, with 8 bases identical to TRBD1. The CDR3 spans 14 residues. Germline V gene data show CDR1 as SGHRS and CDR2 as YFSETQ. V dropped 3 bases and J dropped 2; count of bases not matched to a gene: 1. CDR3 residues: CASSWTGTGNTIYF. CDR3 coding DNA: TGCGCCAGCAGCTGGACAGGGACTGGAAACACCATATATTTT.

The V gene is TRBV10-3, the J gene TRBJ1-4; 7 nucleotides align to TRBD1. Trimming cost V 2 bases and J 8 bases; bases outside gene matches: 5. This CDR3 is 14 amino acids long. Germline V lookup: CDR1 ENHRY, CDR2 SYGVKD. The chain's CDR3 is CAISERQGNEKLFF. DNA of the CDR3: TGTGCCATCAGTGAGCGACAGGGAAACGAAAAACTGTTTTTT.

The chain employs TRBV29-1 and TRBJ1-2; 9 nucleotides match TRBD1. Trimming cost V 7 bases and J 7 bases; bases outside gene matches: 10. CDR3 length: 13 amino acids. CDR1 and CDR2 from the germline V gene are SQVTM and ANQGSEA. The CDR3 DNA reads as TGCAGCGCCCTAGGCGGGACAGGGAGTGGCTACACCTTC. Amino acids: CSALGGTGSGYTF.

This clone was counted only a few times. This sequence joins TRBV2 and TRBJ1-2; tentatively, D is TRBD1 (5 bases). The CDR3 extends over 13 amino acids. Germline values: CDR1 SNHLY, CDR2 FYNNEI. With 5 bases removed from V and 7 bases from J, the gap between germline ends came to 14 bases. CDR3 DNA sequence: TGTGCCAGCAGTCTCGGGGGATTAGGTGGCTACACCTTC. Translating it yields CASSLGGLGGYTF.

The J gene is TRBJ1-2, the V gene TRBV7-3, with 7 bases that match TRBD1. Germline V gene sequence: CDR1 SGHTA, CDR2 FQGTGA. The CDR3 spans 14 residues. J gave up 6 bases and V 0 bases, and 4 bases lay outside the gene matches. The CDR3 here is CASSLTRQGDGYTF. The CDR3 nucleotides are TGTGCCAGCAGCTTAACCCGACAGGGCGATGGCTACACCTTC.

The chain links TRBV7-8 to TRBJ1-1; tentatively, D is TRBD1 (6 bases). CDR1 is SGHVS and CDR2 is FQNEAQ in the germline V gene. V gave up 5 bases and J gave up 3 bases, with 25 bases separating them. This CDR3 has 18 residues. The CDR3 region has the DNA TGTGCCAGCAGCAACAACTACAGGGTCGGGCGGTTCGACACTGAAGCTTTCTTT. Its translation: CASSNNYRVGRFDTEAFF.

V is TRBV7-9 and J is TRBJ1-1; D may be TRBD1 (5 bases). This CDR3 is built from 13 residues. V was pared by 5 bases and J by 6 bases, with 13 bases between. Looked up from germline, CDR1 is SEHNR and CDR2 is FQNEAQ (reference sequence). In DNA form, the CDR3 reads TGTGCCAGCAGCCCAGACAGCACGCCTGAAGCTTTCTTT. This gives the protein CASSPDSTPEAFF.

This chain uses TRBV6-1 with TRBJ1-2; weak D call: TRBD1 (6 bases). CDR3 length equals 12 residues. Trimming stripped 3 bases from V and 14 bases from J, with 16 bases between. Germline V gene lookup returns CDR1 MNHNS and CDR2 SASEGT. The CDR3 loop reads CASSEGTNQFTF. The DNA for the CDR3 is TGTGCCAGCAGTGAGGGGACAAACCAATTTACCTTC.

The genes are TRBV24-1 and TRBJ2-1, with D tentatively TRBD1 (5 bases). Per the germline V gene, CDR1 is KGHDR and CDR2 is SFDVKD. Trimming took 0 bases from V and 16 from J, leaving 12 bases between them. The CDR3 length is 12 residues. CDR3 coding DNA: TGTGCCACCAGTGATTTGAGGGGTGGCCGTTTCTTC. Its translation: CATSDLRGGRFF.

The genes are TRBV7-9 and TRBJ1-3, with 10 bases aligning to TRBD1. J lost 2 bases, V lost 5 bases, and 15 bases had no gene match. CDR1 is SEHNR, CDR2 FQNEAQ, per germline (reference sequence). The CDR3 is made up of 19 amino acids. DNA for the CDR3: TGTGCCAGCAGCCCTTGGGGGGACAGGGGAAAAAAAACTGGAAACACCATATATTTT. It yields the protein CASSPWGDRGKKTGNTIYF.

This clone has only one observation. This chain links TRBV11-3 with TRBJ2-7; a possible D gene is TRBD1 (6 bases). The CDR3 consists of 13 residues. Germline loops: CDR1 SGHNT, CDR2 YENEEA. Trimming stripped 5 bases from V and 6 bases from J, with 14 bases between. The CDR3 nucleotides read TGTGCCAGCAGCCTCACGTCAGGGGTCGAGCAGTACTTC. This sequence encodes CASSLTSGVEQYF. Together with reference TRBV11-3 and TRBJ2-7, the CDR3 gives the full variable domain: EAGVVQSPRYKIIEKKQPVAFWCNPISGHNTLYWYLQNLGQGPELLIRYENEEAVDDSQLPKDRFSAERLKGVDSTLKIQPAELGDSAVYLCASSLTSGVEQYFGPGTRLTVT.

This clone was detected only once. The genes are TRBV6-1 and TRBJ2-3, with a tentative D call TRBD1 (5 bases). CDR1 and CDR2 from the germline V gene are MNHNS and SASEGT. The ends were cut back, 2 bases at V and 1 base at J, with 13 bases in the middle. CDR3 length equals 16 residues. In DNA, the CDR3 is TGTGCCAGCAGTGAAAGGGGTCGCGGCGGCACAGATACGCAGTATTTT. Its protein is CASSERGRGGTDTQYF.

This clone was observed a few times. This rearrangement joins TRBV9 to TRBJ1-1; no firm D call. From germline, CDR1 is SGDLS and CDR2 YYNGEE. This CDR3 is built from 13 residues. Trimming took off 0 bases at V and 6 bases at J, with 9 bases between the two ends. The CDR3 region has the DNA TGTGCCAGCAGCGTAGATGTTCGGGCTGAAGCTTTCTTT. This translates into CASSVDVRAEAFF.